The present entry profiles one T cell receptor beta chain with its context. The sample comes from a study of blood T cell repertoires in COVID-19. Study information: Samples taken during acute and convalescent COVID-19 were collected in the United States, Italy and Spain.

Per the study methods: Amplification of reference gene primers provided the estimated nucleated cell counts. Clones were sequenced by immunoSEQ multiplex PCR, and TCRdb holds only the in-frame ones, with some missing. The V and J calls and clone size are taken from that table; D and trimming were inferred from the DNA. The sample holds a few hundred thousand clones, 87% seen once. CDR3 size: 14 residues. Between the trimmed V and J ends, which lost 0 bases and 4 bases, there was a span of 9 bases. The germline V gene encodes CDR1 SNHLY and CDR2 FYNNEI. The source is a woman in her forties or fifties who had recovered from COVID-19. V and J are TRBV2 and TRBJ1-2; D not resolved. Material for sequencing was peripheral blood. The CDR3 region is CASSEAVGGYGYTF. CDR3 DNA sequence: TGTGCCAGCAGTGAAGCGGTCGGAGGCTATGGCTACACCTTC.